This TCR beta chain was recovered during a study of cytomegalovirus exposure and HLA in healthy donors. Details on this clone: The antigen remains unidentified.

Broader study findings: Associated with cytomegalovirus, according to the listing, were fewer than 200 TCR beta chains.

PCR was performed using 60 Vbeta and 13 Jbeta primers. Data came from immunoSEQ multiplex PCR; TCRdb stores just in-frame clones and leaves some out. The sample lists approximately 100,000 clones, roughly 77% occurring once. Trimming removed 5 bases from V and 10 bases from J, with 8 bases in between. In germline, CDR1 is MNHEY, CDR2 SMNVEV (reference sequence). The CDR3 has 10 residues. The chain is built from TRBV27 and TRBJ1-1; D is uncertain. The receptor's source is a young woman in good health and CMV-seropositive. The sample consisted of PBMCs. CDR3 bases: TGTGCCAGCAGTACAGACGGAGCTTTCTTT. This sequence encodes CASSTDGAFF.